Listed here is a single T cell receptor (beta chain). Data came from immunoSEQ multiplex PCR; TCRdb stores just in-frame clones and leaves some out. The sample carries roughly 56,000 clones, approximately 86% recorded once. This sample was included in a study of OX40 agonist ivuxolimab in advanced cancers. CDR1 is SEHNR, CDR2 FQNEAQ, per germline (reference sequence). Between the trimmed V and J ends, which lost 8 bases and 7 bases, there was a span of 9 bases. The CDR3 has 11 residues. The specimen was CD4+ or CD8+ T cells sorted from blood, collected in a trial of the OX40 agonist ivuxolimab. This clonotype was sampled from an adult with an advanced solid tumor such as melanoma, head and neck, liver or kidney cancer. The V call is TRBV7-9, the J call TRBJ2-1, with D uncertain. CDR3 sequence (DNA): TGTGCCAGCGGGCTTTGGAATGAGCAGTTCTTC. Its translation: CASGLWNEQFF. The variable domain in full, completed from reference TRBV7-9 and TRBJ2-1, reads DTGVSQNPRHKITKRGQNVTFRCDPISEHNRLYWYRQTLGQGPEFLTYFQNEAQLEKSRLLSDRFSAERPKGSFSTLEIQRTEQGDSAMYLCASGLWNEQFFGPGTRLTVL.